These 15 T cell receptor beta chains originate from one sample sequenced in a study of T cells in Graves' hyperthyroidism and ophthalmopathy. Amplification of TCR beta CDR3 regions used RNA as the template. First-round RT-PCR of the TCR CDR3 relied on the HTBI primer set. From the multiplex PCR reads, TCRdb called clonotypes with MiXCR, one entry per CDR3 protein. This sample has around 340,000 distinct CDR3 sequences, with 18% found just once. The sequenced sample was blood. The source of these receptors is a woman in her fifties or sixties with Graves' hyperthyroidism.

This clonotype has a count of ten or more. Written as DNA, the CDR3 is TGTGCCAGCCACTGGGGACAGAGATACGAGCAGTACTTC. It translates to CASHWGQRYEQYF. J is TRBJ2-7 and V is TRBV28; TRBD1 aligns across 7 bases. The CDR3 totals 13 residues. CDR1 MDHEN and CDR2 SYDVKM come from the germline V gene. J gave up 4 bases and V 8 bases, and 8 bases lay outside the gene matches.

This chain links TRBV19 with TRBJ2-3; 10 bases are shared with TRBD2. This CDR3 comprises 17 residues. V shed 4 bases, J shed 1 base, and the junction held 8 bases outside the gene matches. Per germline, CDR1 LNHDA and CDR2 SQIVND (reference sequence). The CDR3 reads CASSTITGTSGTDTQYF. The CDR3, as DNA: TGTGCCAGTAGTACAATCACCGGGACTAGCGGCACAGATACGCAGTATTTT. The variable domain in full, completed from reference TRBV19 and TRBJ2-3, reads DGGITQSPKYLFRKEGQNVTLSCEQNLNHDAMYWYRQDPGQGLRLIYYSQIVNDFQKGDIAEGYSVSREKKESFPLTVTSAQKNPTAFYLCASSTITGTSGTDTQYFGPGTRLTVL.

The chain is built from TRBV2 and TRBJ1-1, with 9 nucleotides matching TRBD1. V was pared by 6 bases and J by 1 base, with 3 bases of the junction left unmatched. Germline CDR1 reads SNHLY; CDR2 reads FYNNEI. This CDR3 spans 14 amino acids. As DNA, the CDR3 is TGTGCCAGCAGGGGGACAGGGAGGAACACTGAAGCTTTCTTT. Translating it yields CASRGTGRNTEAFF.

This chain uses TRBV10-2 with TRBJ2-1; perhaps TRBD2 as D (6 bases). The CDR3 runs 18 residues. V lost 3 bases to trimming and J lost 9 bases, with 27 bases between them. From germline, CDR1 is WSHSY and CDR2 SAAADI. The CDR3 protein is CASSDSTLRGSTTGEQFF. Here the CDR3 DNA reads TGCGCCAGCAGTGACTCAACCCTGCGGGGTTCTACGACGGGTGAGCAGTTCTTC.

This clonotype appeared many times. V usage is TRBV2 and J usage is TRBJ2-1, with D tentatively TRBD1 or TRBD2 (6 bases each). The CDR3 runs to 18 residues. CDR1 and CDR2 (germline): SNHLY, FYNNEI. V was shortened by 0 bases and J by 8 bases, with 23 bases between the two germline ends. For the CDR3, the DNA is TGTGCCAGCAGTGAAGCCACCGTACTAGGAGGGGGTGGCGATGAGCAGTTCTTC. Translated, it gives CASSEATVLGGGGDEQFF.

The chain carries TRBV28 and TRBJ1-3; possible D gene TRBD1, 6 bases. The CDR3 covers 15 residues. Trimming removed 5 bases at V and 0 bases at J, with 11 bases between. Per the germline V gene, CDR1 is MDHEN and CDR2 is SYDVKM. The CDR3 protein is CASSLGQTSGNTIYF. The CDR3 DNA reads TGTGCCAGCAGTCTTGGACAGACCTCTGGAAACACCATATATTTT.

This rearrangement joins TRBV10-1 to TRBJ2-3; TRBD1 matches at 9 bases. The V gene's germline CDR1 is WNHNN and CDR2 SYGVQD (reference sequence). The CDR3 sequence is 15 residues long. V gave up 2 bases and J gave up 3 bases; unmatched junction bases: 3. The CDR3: CASSEGTGRTDTQYF. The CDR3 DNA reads TGCGCCAGCAGTGAGGGGACAGGGCGGACAGATACGCAGTATTTT.

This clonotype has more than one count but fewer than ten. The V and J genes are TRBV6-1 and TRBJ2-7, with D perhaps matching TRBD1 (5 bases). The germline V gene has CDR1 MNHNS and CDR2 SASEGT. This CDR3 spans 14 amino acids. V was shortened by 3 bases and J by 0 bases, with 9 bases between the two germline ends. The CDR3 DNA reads TGTGCCAGCAGTGATACAGGAAGCTCCTACGAGCAGTACGTC. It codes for CASSDTGSSYEQYV.

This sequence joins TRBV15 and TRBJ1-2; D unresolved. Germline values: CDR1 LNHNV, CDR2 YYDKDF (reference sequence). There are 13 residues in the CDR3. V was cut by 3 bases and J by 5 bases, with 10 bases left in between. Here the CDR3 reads CATSRDGQYGYTF. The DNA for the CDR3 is TGTGCCACCAGCAGGGATGGCCAATATGGCTACACCTTC.

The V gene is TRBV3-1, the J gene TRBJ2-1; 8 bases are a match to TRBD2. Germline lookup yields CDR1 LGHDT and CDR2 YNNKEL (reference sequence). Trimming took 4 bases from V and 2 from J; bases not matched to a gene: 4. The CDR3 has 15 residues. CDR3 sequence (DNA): TGTGCCAGCAGCCCCCAGCGGGGGACCTACAATGAGCAGTTCTTC. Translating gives CASSPQRGTYNEQFF.

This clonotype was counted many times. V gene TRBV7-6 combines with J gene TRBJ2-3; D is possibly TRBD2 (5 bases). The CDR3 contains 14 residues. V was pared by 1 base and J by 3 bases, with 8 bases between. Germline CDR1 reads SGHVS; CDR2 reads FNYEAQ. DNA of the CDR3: TGTGCCAGCAGCTTAGTCGGGGAAACAGATACGCAGTATTTT. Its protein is CASSLVGETDTQYF.

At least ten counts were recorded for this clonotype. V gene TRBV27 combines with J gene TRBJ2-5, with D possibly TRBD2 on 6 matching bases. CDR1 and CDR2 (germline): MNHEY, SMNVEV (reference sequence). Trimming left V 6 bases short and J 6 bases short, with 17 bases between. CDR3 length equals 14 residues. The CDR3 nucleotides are TGTGCCAGCAGGCGTGTATTGCTAGCGAAGACCCAGTACTTC. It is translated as CASRRVLLAKTQYF.

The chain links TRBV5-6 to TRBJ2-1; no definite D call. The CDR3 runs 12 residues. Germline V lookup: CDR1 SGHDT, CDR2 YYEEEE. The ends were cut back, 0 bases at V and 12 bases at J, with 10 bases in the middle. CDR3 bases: TGTGCCAGCAGCTTGGAACCGACCGGGCAGTTCTTC. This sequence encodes CASSLEPTGQFF.

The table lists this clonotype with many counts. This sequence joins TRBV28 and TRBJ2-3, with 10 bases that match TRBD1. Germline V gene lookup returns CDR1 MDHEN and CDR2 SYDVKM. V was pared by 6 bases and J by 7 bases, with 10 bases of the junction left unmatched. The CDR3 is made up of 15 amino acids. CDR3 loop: CASRSQGQGPYTQYF. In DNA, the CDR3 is TGTGCCAGCAGATCGCAGGGACAGGGGCCTTATACGCAGTATTTT.

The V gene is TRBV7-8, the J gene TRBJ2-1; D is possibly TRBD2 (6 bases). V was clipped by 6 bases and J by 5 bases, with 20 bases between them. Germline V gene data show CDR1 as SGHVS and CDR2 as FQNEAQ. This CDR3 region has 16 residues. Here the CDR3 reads CASRFARGKADNEQFF. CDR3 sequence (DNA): TGTGCCAGCAGATTCGCGCGGGGCAAGGCGGACAATGAGCAGTTCTTC.